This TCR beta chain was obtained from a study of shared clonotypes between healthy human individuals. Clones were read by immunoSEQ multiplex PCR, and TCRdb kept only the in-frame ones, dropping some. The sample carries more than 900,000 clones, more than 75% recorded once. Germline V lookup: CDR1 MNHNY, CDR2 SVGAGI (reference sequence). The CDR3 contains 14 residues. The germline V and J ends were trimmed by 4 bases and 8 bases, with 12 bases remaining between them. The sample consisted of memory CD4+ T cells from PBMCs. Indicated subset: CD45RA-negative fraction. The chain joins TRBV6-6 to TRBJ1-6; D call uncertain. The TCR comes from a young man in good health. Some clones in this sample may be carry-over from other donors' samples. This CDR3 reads CASSLQPGHSPLHF. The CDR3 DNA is TGTGCCAGCAGTTTACAGCCCGGTCATTCACCCCTCCACTTT.